This paragraph reports one TCR beta chain. These data originate in a study of T-cell memory formation after mild COVID-19. V was pared by 0 bases and J by 8 bases, with 8 bases between. Germline V gives CDR1 SGDLS, CDR2 YYNGEE. This CDR3 has 12 amino acids. Constant-segment primers were used for 5'RACE, and the resulting TCR alpha and TCR beta cDNA libraries carried sample barcodes and UMIs. One entry per CDR3 protein results from TCRdb running MiXCR on the 5' RACE reads. The table has about 210,000 distinct CDR3 sequences, around 30% seen once. The V call is TRBV9, the J call TRBJ1-2; D ambiguous. The sample consisted of PBMCs or a T cell subset sorted from them (not recorded which). This receptor was obtained from an adult woman who had mild COVID-19 (a few samples of this study predate the infection). Cell type and time point are not known. The CDR3 protein is CASSVGGLGYTF. The CDR3 coding sequence is TGTGCCAGCAGCGTAGGAGGGTTGGGCTACACCTTC.